The next 11 T cell receptor beta chains were all read from a single sample in a study of blood T cell repertoires in COVID-19. Repertoires were generated with immunoSEQ multiplex PCR, while TCRdb's copy carries only in-frame clones and drops some. Altogether approximately 70,000 clones are present, 70% to 90% being singletons, with the ten largest covering approximately 3.6%. Sequencing was done on a sample of peripheral blood. The receptors come from a woman aged 45 to 65 with COVID-19, enrolled during active disease.

This clone has only a few counts. CDR3 loop: CASSLTGGTSGRASHEQFF. Here the CDR3 DNA reads TGTGCCAGCAGCTTAACGGGAGGGACTAGCGGGAGGGCCTCCCATGAGCAGTTCTTC. This sequence joins TRBV7-3 and TRBJ2-1; TRBD2 agrees at 16 bases. This CDR3 has 19 residues. Trimming cost V 0 bases and J 8 bases; bases outside gene matches: 10. CDR1 SGHTA and CDR2 FQGTGA come from the germline V gene.

This chain links TRBV3-1 (or the pseudogene TRBV3-2) with TRBJ1-4, with D possibly TRBD1 on 5 matching bases. V was pared by 4 bases and J by 4 bases, with 13 bases between. The CDR3 totals 15 residues. CDR1 and CDR2 (germline): LGHDT, YNNKEL (reference sequence). Here the CDR3 DNA reads TGTGCCAGCAGCCCTTACAGGCTGGGTAATGAAAAACTGTTTTTT. This codes for CASSPYRLGNEKLFF.

The gene calls are TRBV19 and TRBJ1-3; D call uncertain. V shed 5 bases and J shed 2 bases, with 13 bases lying between them. Germline lookup yields CDR1 LNHDA and CDR2 SQIVND (reference sequence). The CDR3 extends over 15 amino acids. CDR3 protein: CASSEPPGTGNTIYF. The CDR3 nucleotides are TGTGCCAGTAGTGAACCGCCGGGAACTGGAAACACCATATATTTT.

This clone turned up a few times. The CDR3 bases are TGTGCCAGCAGTTACCGGACAGGCGCAGAGACCCAGTACTTC. Encoded protein: CASSYRTGAETQYF. The V call is TRBV6-5, the J call TRBJ2-5; the match to TRBD1 covers 7 bases. The CDR3 runs to 14 residues. Losses at the gene ends were 2 bases for V and 4 bases for J; bases not matched to a gene: 4. Germline CDR1 is MNHEY and CDR2 is SVGAGI.

The J gene is TRBJ1-4, the V gene TRBV28; perhaps TRBD1 as D (5 bases). The CDR3 sequence is 16 residues long. V shed 2 bases and J shed 7 bases, with 17 bases lying between them. Germline V gene sequence: CDR1 MDHEN, CDR2 SYDVKM. The CDR3: CASSLRAGPRGEKLFF. Written as DNA, the CDR3 is TGTGCCAGCAGTTTAAGGGCAGGTCCTAGGGGTGAAAAACTGTTTTTT.

The CDR3 loop is CASSSRTSGSYNEQFF. The CDR3 bases are TGTGCCAGCAGTTCCCGTACTAGCGGGTCCTACAATGAGCAGTTCTTC. The chain has TRBV28 and TRBJ2-1, with 9 bases fitting TRBD2. Unmatched junction bases numbered 5, after V lost 4 bases and J lost 1 base. CDR3 length: 16 amino acids. The germline CDR1 and CDR2 sequences are MDHEN and SYDVKM. The full variable domain, its missing parts supplied by reference TRBV28 and TRBJ2-1, is DVKVTQSSRYLVKRTGEKVFLECVQDMDHENMFWYRQDPGLGLRLIYFSYDVKMKEKGDIPEGYSVSREKKERFSLILESASTNQTSMYLCASSSRTSGSYNEQFFGPGTRLTVL.

V gene TRBV5-1 combines with J gene TRBJ2-5; TRBD2 matches 9 bases. There are 15 residues in the CDR3. Per the germline V gene, CDR1 is SGHRS and CDR2 is YFSETQ. After removal of 0 bases from V and 0 bases from J, the junction contained 0 bases not matched to a gene. The CDR3 loop reads CASSLASGNQETQYF. The CDR3 DNA reads as TGCGCCAGCAGCTTGGCTAGCGGGAACCAAGAGACCCAGTACTTC.

The rearrangement joins TRBV21-1 to TRBJ2-7; the table gives TRBD2 as D, unverified against the DNA. TRBV21-1 is listed as a pseudogene. The CDR3 runs to 17 residues. This CDR3 reads CASSKGSGGLLSYEQYF. The CDR3 DNA is TGTGCCAGCAGCAAAGGTTCCGGGGGGCTACTCTCCTACGAGCAGTACTTC.

This clone was detected only once. The rearrangement uses TRBV6-5 and TRBJ2-7; tentative D call: TRBD1 (5 bases). The CDR3 totals 12 residues. Germline-derived CDR1 and CDR2 are MNHEY and SVGAGI. Trimming left V 4 bases short and J 7 bases short, with 11 bases between. The CDR3 DNA follows: TGTGCCAGCAGTTGGCTAAAGGGGGAGCAGTACTTC. Amino acids: CASSWLKGEQYF.

This chain connects TRBV7-2 to TRBJ2-5; 7 nucleotides agree with TRBD2. CDR1 and CDR2 (germline): SGHTA, FQGNSA. This CDR3 comprises 15 residues. Trimming cost V 1 base and J 7 bases; bases outside gene matches: 9. The CDR3 region is CASSLGGERDSTQYF. The CDR3 bases are TGTGCCAGCAGCTTAGGGGGGGAGCGGGACTCGACCCAGTACTTC.

Here the CDR3 DNA reads TGTGCCAGCAGCTCTCTGCGGGAGGGGGTAAACTATGGCTACACCTTC. Residues: CASSSLREGVNYGYTF. This chain connects TRBV7-9 to TRBJ1-2; D is perhaps TRBD1 (6 bases). The CDR3 extends over 16 amino acids. Germline lookup yields CDR1 SEHNR and CDR2 FQNEAQ (reference sequence). The ends were cut back, 4 bases at V and 2 bases at J, with 17 bases in the middle.